This T cell receptor (beta chain) was documented in a study of T cells in Graves' hyperthyroidism and ophthalmopathy. Study as a whole: Initial diagnosis, before any treatment, was when peripheral blood was collected.

Amplification of TCR beta CDR3 regions used RNA as the template. The HTBI primer set drove a first-round RT-PCR of the TCR CDR3. TCRdb redid the calling of the multiplex PCR reads with MiXCR, one entry per CDR3 protein. There are 35,000 to 45,000 distinct CDR3 sequences in the sample; approximately 52% occur only once, and about a sixth lies in the top ten. The study included ophthalmopathy patients with Clinical Activity Score at least 3, NOSPECS grade at least 4 and duration under 3 months. Fresh peripheral blood, about 9.6 ml, yielded the PBMCs. A few counts support this clonotype. Its cognate antigen is unknown. The germline CDR1 and CDR2 sequences are MDHEN and SYDVKM. The CDR3 loop spans 16 amino acids. V gave up 3 bases and J gave up 5 bases; unmatched junction bases: 9. Findings and limits, study-wide: Ophthalmopathy, as predicted by the model, came a median around 6 months after the prediction.

The chain employs TRBV28 and TRBJ2-2; 7 bases map to TRBD1. The clonotype comes from a man aged 35 to 55 with Graves' ophthalmopathy. The specimen was blood. The CDR3 DNA sequence: TGTGCCAGCAGTTTCGTTTTCGGGACAGTTACCGGGGAGCTGTTTTTT. Protein: CASSFVFGTVTGELFF.